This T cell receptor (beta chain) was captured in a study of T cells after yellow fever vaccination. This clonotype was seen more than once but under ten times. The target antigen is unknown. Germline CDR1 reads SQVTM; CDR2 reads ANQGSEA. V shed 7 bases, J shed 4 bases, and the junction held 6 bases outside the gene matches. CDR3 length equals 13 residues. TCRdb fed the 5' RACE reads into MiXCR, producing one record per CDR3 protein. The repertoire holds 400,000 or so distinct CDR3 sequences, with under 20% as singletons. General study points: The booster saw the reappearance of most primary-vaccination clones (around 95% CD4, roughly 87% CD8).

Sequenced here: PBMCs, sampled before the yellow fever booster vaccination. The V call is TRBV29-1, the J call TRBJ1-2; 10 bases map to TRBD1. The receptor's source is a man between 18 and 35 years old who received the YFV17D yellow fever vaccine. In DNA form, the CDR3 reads TGCAGCGCCCAGACAGGGGGCCTCTATGGCTACACCTTC. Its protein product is CSAQTGGLYGYTF.